This is a list of T cell receptor beta chains from one sample in a study of blood T cell repertoires in COVID-19. Some clones are missing from TCRdb's copy, which holds only in-frame ones; the method was immunoSEQ multiplex PCR. Of approximately 500,000 clones listed, about 89% are singletons. Sequencing was performed on peripheral blood. These receptors all come from a woman aged 45-65 years with COVID-19, enrolled during active disease. The CDR3 runs from the conserved cysteine through the conserved F or W. A D gene is named only where the DNA matches it firmly. Not all rows give a size; the values are once, few, many and, for expanded clones, a class.

D | J | size | V | DNA | CDR3
TRBD1 | TRBJ1-1 | - | TRBV5-1 | TGCGCCAGCAGCCTGGCCGACAGGGGACGCATTGAAGCTTTCTTT | CASSLADRGRIEAFF
- | TRBJ2-1 | - | TRBV2 | TGTGCCAGCAAACGCCCCTCGGACTTGACTGAGCAGTTCTTC | CASKRPSDLTEQFF
- | TRBJ1-5 | - | TRBV3-1/TRBV3-2 | TGTGCCAGCAGCATAAGGAGGGATCAGCCCCAGCATTTT | CASSIRRDQPQHF
- | TRBJ1-5 | - | TRBV15 | TGTGCCACCAGGTCCCTGGTTAGTCAGCCCCAGCATTTT | CATRSLVSQPQHF
- | TRBJ1-5 | - | TRBV28 | TGTGCCAGCCTTAATCTCAATCAGCCCCAGCATTTT | CASLNLNQPQHF
TRBD1 | TRBJ1-2 | - | TRBV7-2 | TGTGCCAGCAGCTGGGGACAGTTCCATTACACCTTC | CASSWGQFHYTF
- | TRBJ2-3 | - | TRBV3-1/TRBV3-2 | TGTGCCAGCAGCCACTTAGATGAGAGGGCCAGTACGCAGTATTTT | CASSHLDERASTQYF
- | TRBJ1-1 | few | TRBV3-1/TRBV3-2 | TGTGCCAGCAGCGAACAGGGTGGGGAAGGTGCTTTCTTT | CASSEQGGEGAFF
TRBD1 | TRBJ2-3 | once | TRBV6-5 | TGTGCCAGCAGTCTGGACAGGGGTGTTACAGATACGCAGTATTTT | CASSLDRGVTDTQYF
TRBD1 | TRBJ1-1 | - | TRBV28 | TGTGCCAGCAGTTTATGGCAGGGGGTTGGCACTGAAGCTTTCTTT | CASSLWQGVGTEAFF
- | TRBJ1-2 | - | TRBV2 | TGTGCCAGCAAAAAGGGGGGGGACTATGGCTACACCTTC | CASKKGGDYGYTF
- | TRBJ2-1 | - | TRBV7-6 | TGTGCCAGCAGCCCAGCGGACTTCTCCTACAATGAGCAGTTCTTC | CASSPADFSYNEQFF
- | TRBJ2-7 | - | TRBV6-5 | TGTGCCAGCAGTTCCTTTTACGAGCAGTACTTC | CASSSFYEQYF
TRBD1 | TRBJ2-4 | - | TRBV9 | TGTGCCAGCAGCCCCCGGGACAGGGACATTCAGTACTTC | CASSPRDRDIQYF
TRBD1 | TRBJ1-1 | - | TRBV7-8 | TGTGCCAGCAGCCAAAGGACAGGAATGAACACTGAAGCTTTCTTT | CASSQRTGMNTEAFF
- | TRBJ1-1 | - | TRBV11-2 | TGTGCCAGCAGCTCCCCCCTCCCCAGCGGTCCGGGAGCTTTCTTT | CASSSPLPSGPGAFF
- | TRBJ1-2 | - | TRBV29-1 | TGCAGCGTTGAGGTTTCTAGGGGGGGTTATGGCTACACCTTC | CSVEVSRGGYGYTF
TRBD1 | TRBJ1-1 | once | TRBV5-1 | TGCGCCAGCAGCAGTCAGGGGGTCACTGAAGCTTTCTTT | CASSSQGVTEAFF
TRBD1 | TRBJ2-7 | - | TRBV6-1 | TGTGCCAGCAGTGATGGGGGGACAGGGCCCTACGAGCAGTACTTC | CASSDGGTGPYEQYF
TRBD1 | TRBJ1-5 | - | TRBV19 | TGTGCCAGTAGGGAACAGGGGGCCCGAGGTGCGCCCCAGCATTTT | CASREQGARGAPQHF
- | TRBJ1-4 | - | TRBV24-1 | TGTGCCACCAGTGATGAGGGTGAAAAACTGTTTTTT | CATSDEGEKLFF
- | TRBJ1-6 | - | TRBV12-3/TRBV12-4 | TGTGCCAGCAGTGACAGGAATAATTCACCCCTCCACTTT | CASSDRNNSPLHF
TRBD1 | TRBJ1-1 | - | TRBV6-2/TRBV6-3 | TGTGCCAGCAGTTGGGACAGGGAGAACACTGAAGCTTTCTTT | CASSWDRENTEAFF
- | TRBJ2-1 | - | TRBV30 | TGTGCCTGGAGTAAGGACTTATACAATGAGCAGTTCTTC | CAWSKDLYNEQFF
TRBD1 | TRBJ1-1 | - | TRBV19 | TGTGCCAGTAGTATGGGACGGACAGGGAGGTTGGCTGAAGCTTTCTTT | CASSMGRTGRLAEAFF
TRBD1 | TRBJ1-2 | - | TRBV11-3 | TGTGCCAGCATACAGGGGGCCAATGGCTACACCTTC | CASIQGANGYTF
- | TRBJ1-2 | - | TRBV10-1 | TGCGCCAGCAGTGAGTCGTCGAGGGAAGGATATGGCTACACCTTC | CASSESSREGYGYTF
TRBD2 | TRBJ2-1 | once | TRBV28 | TGTGCCAGCAGTTTTGCCGGGACTAGCGTAAACAATGAGCAGTTCTTC | CASSFAGTSVNNEQFF
- | TRBJ1-2 | - | TRBV6-5 | TGTGCCAGCAGGGGGCAGGGAACCCGGTACTATGGCTACACCTTC | CASRGQGTRYYGYTF
- | TRBJ1-6 | - | TRBV4-2 | TGTGCCAGCAGCCAAGACGTGGCACCCACTAGTAATTCACCCCTCCACTTT | CASSQDVAPTSNSPLHF
- | TRBJ1-3 | - | TRBV4-1 | TGCGCCAGCGCCTACGGGTTATCTGGAAACACCATATATTTT | CASAYGLSGNTIYF
TRBD1 | TRBJ1-2 | - | TRBV28 | TGTGCCAGCATTGCGTATGGGACAGCTAACTATGGCTACACCTTC | CASIAYGTANYGYTF
- | TRBJ1-2 | - | TRBV29-1 | TGCAGCGTTGACGCCGGGACTAACTATGGCTACACCTTC | CSVDAGTNYGYTF
- | TRBJ2-3 | - | TRBV2 | TGTGCCGGGCGTGGAGGGACCACAGATACGCAGTATTTT | CAGRGGTTDTQYF
- | TRBJ2-3 | - | TRBV19 | TGTGCCACCAGGGGGGTGACAGATACGCAGTATTTT | CATRGVTDTQYF
TRBD2 | TRBJ2-1 | - | TRBV10-1 | TGCGCCAGCAGTGAAAATCTATTAGCGGGGGGAGAACAGTTCTTC | CASSENLLAGGEQFF
TRBD1 | TRBJ1-1 | - | TRBV2 | TGTGCCAGCAGACAACGGACAGGGGAGTACACTGAAGCTTTCTTT | CASRQRTGEYTEAFF
TRBD1 | TRBJ1-4 | - | TRBV7-9 | TGTGCCAGCAGCTTAGCGGGGGGACAGGGGAGCGAAAAACTGTTTTTT | CASSLAGGQGSEKLFF
- | TRBJ1-1 | - | TRBV5-1 | TGCGCCAGCAGCGCTCGGGGATGGGGCACTGAAGCTTTCTTT | CASSARGWGTEAFF
- | TRBJ1-4 | - | TRBV27 | TGTGCCAGCAGCTACAGTCGGTGGAATGAAAAACTGTTTTTT | CASSYSRWNEKLFF
TRBD2 | TRBJ2-3 | - | TRBV11-2 | TGTGCCAGCAAGAAGGAGCGGGGGGTAAATACGCAGTATTTT | CASKKERGVNTQYF
- | TRBJ2-1 | - | TRBV28 | TGTGCCAGCAGGATGACGGGCAATGAGCAGTTCTTC | CASRMTGNEQFF
TRBD2 | TRBJ2-5 | - | TRBV3-1/TRBV3-2 | TGTGCCAGCAGCCGAGGGACTAGAGACGAGACCCAGTACTTC | CASSRGTRDETQYF
- | TRBJ2-1 | - | TRBV2 | TGTGCCAGCATAATCACAAGGGGAAATGAGCAGTTCTTC | CASIITRGNEQFF
TRBD1 | TRBJ1-2 | - | TRBV5-1 | TGCGCCAGCAGCTTGGAGGGCAGGGGGCGTGTAGACACCTTC | CASSLEGRGRVDTF
- | TRBJ2-7 | - | TRBV9 | TGTGCCAGCAGCCCGACGGGTAGCTTCCGCTCCTACGAGCAGTACTTC | CASSPTGSFRSYEQYF
TRBD2 | TRBJ2-7 | once | TRBV11-2 | TGTGCCAGCAGCCCCCGGGGGGGATGGGACTACGAGCAGTACTTC | CASSPRGGWDYEQYF
TRBD1 | TRBJ1-1 | - | TRBV5-6 | TGTGCCAGCAGCTTGGATCTCAGGGGGGAGTCTGAAGCTTTCTTT | CASSLDLRGESEAFF
- | TRBJ2-7 | - | TRBV12-3/TRBV12-4 | TGTGCCAGCAGTTTCGGGACAACCTACGAGCAGTACTTC | CASSFGTTYEQYF
TRBD1 | TRBJ1-5 | - | TRBV23-1 | TGCGCCAGATTACAGGGGGCTTATAGCAATCAGCCCCAGCATTTT | CARLQGAYSNQPQHF
TRBD1 | TRBJ1-2 | - | TRBV19 | TGTGCCAGTAGCTCCGGGACAGGGGACATCTATAAGGTCACCTTC | CASSSGTGDIYKVTF
- | TRBJ1-1 | once | TRBV2 | TGTGCCAGCAAACCCACAGACCGGGGTACTGAAGCTTTCTTT | CASKPTDRGTEAFF
- | TRBJ1-1 | - | TRBV28 | TGTGCCAGCAGCTCCCCCGGTGGGCCGGCCACTGAAGCTTTCTTT | CASSSPGGPATEAFF
TRBD2 | TRBJ2-1 | - | TRBV11-3 | TGTGCCAGCAGCTTAGGGGCTAGCGGGGGGTCTTACAATGAGCAGTTCTTC | CASSLGASGGSYNEQFF